This is a list of T cell receptor beta chains from one sample in a study of T cell changes during pregnancy in multiple sclerosis. Profiling relied on immunoSEQ multiplex PCR, and the TCRdb table lists in-frame clones only, not all of them. The top ten hold more than 1.5% of the sample, which has 85,000 to 90,000 clones, around 94% seen once. Source: peripheral blood, taken after pregnancy. All receptors derive from a female donor in good health, enrolled as a control in a pregnancy study. The CDR3 runs from the conserved cysteine through the conserved F or W. D genes are given only for firm matches. Clone size, where shown, is once, few, many, or a class for clones that have expanded.

>TRBJ2-5|TRBV7-2|NA|TRBD2
TGTGCCAGCAGCGCCAATAGCGGGAGACAAGAGACCCAGTACTTC
CASSANSGRQETQYF
>TRBJ2-7|TRBV5-1|NA|NA
TGCGCCAGCAGCCTCCGAGTCGAGCAAAGTACCTACGAGCAGTACTTC
CASSLRVEQSTYEQYF
>TRBJ2-2|TRBV10-2|NA|TRBD2
TGCGCCAGCAGTGAGTCGAACGGGGCGGGGGACCGGGAGCTGTTTTTT
CASSESNGAGDRELFF
>TRBJ1-5|TRBV11-2|NA|NA
TGTGCCAGCAGCTTAGATGAGGTCCAGCCCCAGCATTTT
CASSLDEVQPQHF
>TRBJ2-5|TRBV18|NA|NA
TGTGCCAGCACCCAGGGGATCCAAGAGACCCAGTACTTC
CASTQGIQETQYF
>TRBJ1-1|TRBV5-4|NA|NA
TGTGCCAGCAGCTTCAGGGAGGCTGAAGCTTTCTTT
CASSFREAEAFF
>TRBJ2-3|TRBV19|NA|NA
TGTGCCAGTAGCCGCAGAACGGGAAACCCTAGCACAGATACGCAGTATTTT
CASSRRTGNPSTDTQYF
>TRBJ2-3|TRBV2|NA|TRBD2
TGTGCCAGCAGTGAACAAGCGGGAGTCGGCACAGATACGCAGTATTTT
CASSEQAGVGTDTQYF
>TRBJ2-1|TRBV11-3|NA|TRBD1
TGTGCCAGCAGCCCAAACAGGGGTTCCTACAATGAGCAGTTCTTC
CASSPNRGSYNEQFF
>TRBJ2-7|TRBV28|NA|TRBD2
TGTGCCAGCAGTTACGGGACTAGCCAGATGGAGCAGTACTTC
CASSYGTSQMEQYF
>TRBJ2-1|TRBV5-1|NA|NA
TGCGCCAGCAGCTTGGAAGGAGGGGAGGTTATACAGTTCTTC
CASSLEGGEVIQFF
>TRBJ2-5|TRBV7-9|NA|TRBD1
TGTGCCAGCAGCTTAGGGACAGGGGGGGGAGAGACCCAGTACTTC
CASSLGTGGGETQYF
>TRBJ2-1|TRBV6-1|NA|NA
TGTGCCAGCAGTGGGGGGGTAGGGTACAATGAGCAGTTCTTC
CASSGGVGYNEQFF
>TRBJ1-5|TRBV7-8|NA|NA
TGTGCCAGCAGCTTAGCTCCTCTTGGCTCGGAGCGCAATCAGCCCCAGCATTTT
CASSLAPLGSERNQPQHF
>TRBJ2-1|TRBV5-4|NA|NA
TGTGCCAGCAGCATGATAACAACGCTAGGCTACAATGAGCAGTTCTTC
CASSMITTLGYNEQFF
>TRBJ2-5|TRBV5-8|NA|NA
TGTGCCAGCGGACACTTCGGGGAGACCCAGTACTTC
CASGHFGETQYF
>TRBJ1-2|TRBV6-5|NA|NA
TGTGCCAGCAGTTACTCGGTGCAGGGAGGCGGCTACACCTTC
CASSYSVQGGGYTF
>TRBJ1-1|TRBV5-5|once|TRBD1
TGTGCCAGCACCCTGACAGGGGGCTTGAACACTGAAGCTTTCTTT
CASTLTGGLNTEAFF
>TRBJ2-7|TRBV25-1|NA|TRBD1
TGTGCCAGCAGTGTGACAGGGTTGGGCGAGCAGTACTTC
CASSVTGLGEQYF
>TRBJ2-7|TRBV6-1|NA|TRBD2
TGTGCCAGCAGTGAACGGGGGAGGGACTACGAGCAGTACTTC
CASSERGRDYEQYF
>TRBJ2-5|TRBV5-4|NA|NA
TGTGCCAGCAGCTTAGAGGGATTTGGAACTGAGACCCAGTACTTC
CASSLEGFGTETQYF
>TRBJ2-1|TRBV29-1|once|NA
TGCAGCGTTGAAGATGAACTAGTGGGTGGCAATGAGCAGTTCTTC
CSVEDELVGGNEQFF